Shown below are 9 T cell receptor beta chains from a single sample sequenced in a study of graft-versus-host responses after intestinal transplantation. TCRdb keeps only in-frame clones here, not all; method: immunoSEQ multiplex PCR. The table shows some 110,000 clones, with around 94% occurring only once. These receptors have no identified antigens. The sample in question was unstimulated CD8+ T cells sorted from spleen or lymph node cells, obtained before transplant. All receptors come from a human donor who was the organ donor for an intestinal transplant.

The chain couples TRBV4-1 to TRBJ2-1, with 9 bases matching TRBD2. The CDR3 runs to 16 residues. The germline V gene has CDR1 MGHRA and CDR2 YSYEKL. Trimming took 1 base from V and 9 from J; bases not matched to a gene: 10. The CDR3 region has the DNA TGCGCCAGCAGCCAAGGGGCTAGCGGGATTTGGGGTGAGCAGTTCTTC. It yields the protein CASSQGASGIWGEQFF.

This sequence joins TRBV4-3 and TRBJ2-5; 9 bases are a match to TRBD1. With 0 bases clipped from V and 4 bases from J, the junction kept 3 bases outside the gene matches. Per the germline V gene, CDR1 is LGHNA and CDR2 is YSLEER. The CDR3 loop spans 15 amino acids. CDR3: CASSQDRQGVETQYF. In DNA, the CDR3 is TGCGCCAGCAGCCAAGATAGACAGGGGGTAGAGACCCAGTACTTC.

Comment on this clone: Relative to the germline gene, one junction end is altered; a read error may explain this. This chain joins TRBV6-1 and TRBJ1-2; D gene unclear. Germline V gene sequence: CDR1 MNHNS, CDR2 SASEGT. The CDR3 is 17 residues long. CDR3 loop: CAISESMKADSSYGYTF. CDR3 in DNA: TGTGCCATCAGTGAGTCGATGAAGGCGGATTCGTCCTATGGCTACACCTTC.

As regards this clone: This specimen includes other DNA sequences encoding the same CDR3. The DNA for the CDR3 is TGTGCCAGCAGTAGGGAAGCGGGAAACTACAATGAGCAGTTCTTC. It specifies CASSREAGNYNEQFF. The chain uses TRBV6-5 and TRBJ2-1; 7 bases align to TRBD2. Germline assignment: CDR1 MNHEY and CDR2 SVGAGI. V was clipped by 5 bases and J by 3 bases; unmatched bases: 7. CDR3 length equals 15 residues.

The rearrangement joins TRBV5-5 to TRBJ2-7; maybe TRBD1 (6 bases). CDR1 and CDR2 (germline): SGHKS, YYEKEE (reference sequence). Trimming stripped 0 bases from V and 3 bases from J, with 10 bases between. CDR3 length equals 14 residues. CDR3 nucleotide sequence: TGTGCCAGCAGCTTGGGACAGGATTACTACGAGCAGTACTTC. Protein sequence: CASSLGQDYYEQYF.

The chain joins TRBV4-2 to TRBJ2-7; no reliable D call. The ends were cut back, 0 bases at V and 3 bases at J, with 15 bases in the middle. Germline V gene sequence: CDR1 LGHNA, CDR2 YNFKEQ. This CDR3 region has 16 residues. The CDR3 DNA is TGTGCCAGCAGCCAAGAAAGGGCCCACGAAGGCTACGAGCAGTACTTC. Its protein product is CASSQERAHEGYEQYF.

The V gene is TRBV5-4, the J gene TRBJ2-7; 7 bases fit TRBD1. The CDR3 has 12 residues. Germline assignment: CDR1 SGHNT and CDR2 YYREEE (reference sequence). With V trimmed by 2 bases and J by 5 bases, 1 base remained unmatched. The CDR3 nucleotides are TGTGCCAGCAGCTTAGGGGGCCACGAGCAGTACTTC. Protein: CASSLGGHEQYF.

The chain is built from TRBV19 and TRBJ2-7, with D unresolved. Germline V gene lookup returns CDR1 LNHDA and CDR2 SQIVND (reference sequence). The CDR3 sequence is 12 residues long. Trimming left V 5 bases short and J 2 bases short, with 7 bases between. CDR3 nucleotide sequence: TGTGCCAGTAGTTTGGTTCCCTACGAGCAGTACTTC. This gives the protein CASSLVPYEQYF.

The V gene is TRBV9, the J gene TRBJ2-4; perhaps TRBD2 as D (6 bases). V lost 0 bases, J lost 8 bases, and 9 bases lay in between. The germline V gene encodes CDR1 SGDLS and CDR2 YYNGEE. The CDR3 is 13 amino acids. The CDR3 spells CASSVETGDIQYF. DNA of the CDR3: TGTGCCAGCAGCGTAGAGACGGGGGACATTCAGTACTTC.